The rows below give T cell receptor beta chains drawn from one sample of a study of glioma-infiltrating T cells after dendritic cell vaccination. The protocol was immunoSEQ multiplex PCR, while the TCRdb copy is restricted to in-frame clones and leaves out a portion. The data show fewer than 65,000 clones, approximately 91% seen once. The sequenced sample was blood, obtained after dendritic cell vaccination. The receptors shown here come from a human donor with glioblastoma. Both conserved end residues are trimmed from each CDR3.

>TRBV5-1|TRBJ1-1
ASAGGGGRNTEAF
>TRBV19|TRBJ2-5
ASSIVIAEVKTQY
>TRBV7-2|TRBJ1-2
ASSRGLIYGYT
>TRBV7-3|TRBJ2-2
ASSQPRLAGEAGELF
>TRBV13|TRBJ2-3
ASRLDSTDTQY
>TRBV6-1|TRBJ1-3
ASSVDTTSGNTIY
>TRBV9|TRBJ2-5
ASSVAAGFGETQY
>TRBV27|TRBJ2-3
ASSLRRAGGTDTQY
>TRBV9|TRBJ1-1
ASSVGAGGLKPNTEAF
>TRBV28|TRBJ1-1
ATQVRVKTEAF
>TRBV5-8|TRBJ1-2
ASSLAGTDIHGYT
>TRBV19|TRBJ1-1
ASSLYLNTEAF
>TRBV4-2|TRBJ1-5
ASSQGGQHNQPQH
>TRBV4-2|TRBJ2-7
ASSQAPGYEQY
>TRBV6-6|TRBJ2-4
ASSGLFGGKNIQY
>TRBV5-4|TRBJ2-1
ASSPGTGLSNEQF
>TRBV7-2|TRBJ2-3
ASSLSQGDTQY
>TRBV5-4|TRBJ2-2
ASSLGGVRSYNTGELF
>TRBV18|TRBJ1-1
ASSPRLNTEAF
>TRBV6-6|TRBJ2-1
ASSYRDSRYNEQF
>TRBV10-3|TRBJ2-2
AISGTLNTGELF
>TRBV6-1|TRBJ2-3
ASSAKREAVLGTQY
>TRBV7-2|TRBJ1-2
ASRRLQGSGGDGYT
>TRBV14|TRBJ2-1
ASSTYGRGLAANYNEQF
>TRBV5-1|TRBJ1-2
ASSLVLAGENGYT
>TRBV25-1|TRBJ2-5
ASSEPQWDRGRSETQY
>TRBV4-3|-
ASSRTVGARAYEQY
>TRBV9|TRBJ2-5
ASSVDRTSGRKETQY
>TRBV4-1|TRBJ2-7
ASSQTGRGVEEQY
>TRBV10-3|TRBJ2-7
ATKVAGGGPGEQY
>TRBV9|TRBJ2-7
ASSVGVGGPRYEQY
>TRBV28|TRBJ2-4
ASSRRAGVENIQY
>TRBV7-8|TRBJ2-5
ASSFRLAPKQETQY